This TCR beta chain was obtained from a study of cytomegalovirus exposure and HLA in healthy donors. Study-wide context: One earlier analysis, a look at about 179 million T cells, found around 110 million unique TCR beta sequences. General study findings and limits: There were a few CMV-associated chains whose specificity for CMV antigens was confirmed in vitro. Productive status was seen about 90% or about 30% of the time for most TCR beta V segments in an earlier analysis.

This clone has a single count. Its antigen is not identified. The CDR3 consists of 13 residues. Germline V CDR1 and CDR2: SNHLY, FYNNEI. V dropped 1 base and J dropped 6 bases, with 6 bases sitting between them. In the PCR, 60 Vbeta and 13 Jbeta primers were used. TCRdb keeps only in-frame clones here, not all; method: immunoSEQ multiplex PCR. The sample has approximately 74,000 clones; roughly 63% are singletons. Sequences were obtained from PBMCs. The V gene is TRBV2, the J gene TRBJ2-2; no clear D gene. This TCR was sampled from a man younger than 45 in good health and CMV-seropositive. CDR3 region: CASSEVGSGELFF. The CDR3 DNA reads as TGTGCCAGCAGTGAAGTCGGGTCCGGGGAGCTGTTTTTT.